These 9 T cell receptor beta chains were all obtained from the same sample, sequenced in a study of memory CD4+ T cells and cytomegalovirus serostatus (dated 2019 in TCRdb). Single viable CD3+CD4+CD8-CD45RO+ cells were sorted as memory CD4+ T cells on a FACSAria II. The library came from the immunoSEQ multiplex PCR assay. TCRdb took this table from immuneACCESS and kept in-frame rearrangements with V and J called. Such tables lack part of the clones; where checked against another copy, unresolved V genes explain under half of the gap, and the rest is unexplained. A total of more than 45,000 clones appear in this sample, roughly 72% of them only once. The leading ten clones occupy 1.2% of the sample. The sequenced sample was memory CD4+ T cells from blood. These receptors all come from an adult in good health and CMV-seropositive.

V and J are TRBV7-2 and TRBJ2-3; no clear D gene. Germline V gene sequence: CDR1 SGHTA, CDR2 FQGNSA. This CDR3 has 12 residues. Trimming took off 3 bases at V and 3 bases at J, with 4 bases between the two ends. CDR3 loop: CASSFGTDTQYF. CDR3 sequence (DNA): TGTGCCAGCAGCTTCGGTACAGATACGCAGTATTTT.

This clone showed up just a few times. The CDR3: CASSTGTGGSEQYF. The DNA for the CDR3 is TGCGCCAGCAGCACGGGGACAGGGGGGAGCGAGCAGTACTTC. The V and J genes are TRBV5-1 and TRBJ2-7, with TRBD1 matching over 11 bases. The V gene end was trimmed by 4 bases and the J gene end by 6 bases; junction bases not matched to a gene: 6. Per germline, CDR1 SGHRS and CDR2 YFSETQ. The CDR3 spans 14 residues.

The chain uses TRBV4-1 and TRBJ1-2; no firm D call. V gave up 2 bases and J gave up 7 bases, with 20 bases separating them. The CDR3 has 16 residues. Germline CDR1 and CDR2: MGHRA and YSYEKL. The CDR3 bases are TGCGCCAGCAGCCAATCTTCCCACCCCGCGGGCTCTGGCTACACCTTC. As protein: CASSQSSHPAGSGYTF.

The chain has TRBV14 and TRBJ2-7; TRBD2 matches 7 bases. Germline CDR1 is SGHDN and CDR2 is FVKESK. Trimming removed 1 base from V and 3 bases from J; junction bases left unmatched: 6. The CDR3 consists of 15 residues. CDR3 in amino acids: CASSQGPGLVYEQYF. CDR3 DNA sequence: TGTGCCAGCAGCCAAGGTCCAGGACTAGTCTACGAGCAGTACTTC.

This sequence joins TRBV4-2 and TRBJ2-7; 7 bases match TRBD2. This CDR3 has 14 residues. The V gene end was trimmed by 0 bases and the J gene end by 7 bases; junction bases not matched to a gene: 6. From germline, CDR1 is LGHNA and CDR2 YNFKEQ. The CDR3 coding sequence is TGTGCCAGCAGCCAAGATCGACTAGCATGGGAGCAGTACTTC. Its translation is CASSQDRLAWEQYF.

There are a few counts of this clone. The chain recombines TRBV2 with TRBJ1-2; tentative D call: TRBD1 (5 bases). V was trimmed by 9 bases and J by 7 bases, leaving 12 bases between them. The germline V gene encodes CDR1 SNHLY and CDR2 FYNNEI. This CDR3 has 11 residues. The CDR3 spells CASGQGVGYTF. The CDR3, as DNA: TGTGCCAGTGGACAAGGGGTTGGCTACACCTTC. Combining the CDR3 with reference TRBV2 and TRBJ1-2 gives the whole variable domain EPEVTQTPSHQVTQMGQEVILRCVPISNHLYFYWYRQILGQKVEFLVSFYNNEISEKSEIFDDQFSVERPDGSNFTLKIRSTKLEDSAMYFCASGQGVGYTFGSGTRLTVV.

The V call is TRBV13, the J call TRBJ1-5; D gene uncertain. The germline gives CDR1 PRHDT, CDR2 FYEKMQ (reference sequence). The CDR3 extends over 12 amino acids. Trimming stripped 1 base from V and 6 bases from J, with 4 bases between. The CDR3 sequence: CASSLEGQPQHF. The CDR3 nucleotides read TGTGCCAGCAGCTTAGAGGGTCAGCCCCAGCATTTT.

This clone was detected a few times. The chain is built from TRBV18 and TRBJ2-2; the D is unclear. CDR1 and CDR2 from the germline V gene are KGHSH and LQKENI. The CDR3 is 12 amino acids. The V end was cut by 0 bases, the J end by 7 bases, with 3 bases between. The DNA of the CDR3 is TGTGCCAGCTCACCACCCATCGGGGAGCTGTTTTTT. This gives the protein CASSPPIGELFF.

The chain uses TRBV19 and TRBJ1-1; TRBD1 is a possible D gene (5 bases). The germline gives CDR1 LNHDA, CDR2 SQIVND (reference sequence). V was cut by 7 bases and J by 3 bases, with 18 bases left in between. The CDR3 is 15 residues long. The CDR3 loop is CASIWGEWIDTEAFF. The CDR3 DNA sequence: TGTGCCAGTATCTGGGGGGAATGGATCGACACTGAAGCTTTCTTT.